These 30 T cell receptor beta chains came from one sample sequenced in a study of blood T cell repertoires in COVID-19. The method was immunoSEQ multiplex PCR; TCRdb's version includes in-frame clones alone and lacks a portion of them. The sample gives over 150,000 clones, approximately 83% of which show up once; about 31% is in the top ten. The specimen sequenced was peripheral blood. The receptor set was obtained from a woman in her fifties or sixties with acute or convalescent COVID-19.

The J gene is TRBJ2-7, the V gene TRBV10-2, with TRBD1 identical over 10 bases. Germline V gene data show CDR1 as WSHSY and CDR2 as SAAADI. CDR3 size: 12 residues. The junction had 1 base not matched to a gene; V was cut back by 8 bases and J by 3 bases. The DNA for the CDR3 is TGCGCCAGCCGGGACAGGGGCTACGAGCAGTACTTC. Its protein product is CASRDRGYEQYF.

The rearrangement links TRBV6-1 to TRBJ1-5; TRBD1 might be the D (5 bases). V gave up 4 bases and J gave up 0 bases, with 13 bases separating them. CDR1 and CDR2 from the germline V gene are MNHNS and SASEGT. The length of the CDR3 is 16 residues. The CDR3 DNA reads TGTGCCAGCAGTGCTCTGAGACAGAATAGCAATCAGCCCCAGCATTTT. Translated: CASSALRQNSNQPQHF.

This chain links TRBV18 with TRBJ1-5; TRBD1 matches 9 bases. There are 16 residues in the CDR3. After removal of 2 bases from V and 3 bases from J, the junction contained 5 bases not matched to a gene. Germline V gene sequence: CDR1 KGHSH, CDR2 LQKENI. CDR3 loop: CASSPAGTGNNQPQHF. The CDR3 DNA follows: TGTGCCAGCTCACCAGCCGGGACAGGGAACAATCAGCCCCAGCATTTT. Using reference TRBV18 and TRBJ1-5 for the parts outside the CDR3, the full variable domain is NAGVMQNPRHLVRRRGQEARLRCSPMKGHSHVYWYRQLPEEGLKFMVYLQKENIIDESGMPKERFSAEFPKEGPSILRIQQVVRGDSAAYFCASSPAGTGNNQPQHFGDGTRLSIL.

V is TRBV21-1 and J is TRBJ2-1; the table calls TRBD1, which could not be checked here. TRBV21-1 is listed as a pseudogene. The CDR3 sequence is 21 residues long. The CDR3 region has the DNA TGTGCCAGCAGCAAAGAGGGGGCCTGGGACAGGGGGTCCCTTCAGTACAATGAGCAGTTCTTC. Translated: CASSKEGAWDRGSLQYNEQFF.

The rearrangement links TRBV30 to TRBJ1-1, with D tentatively TRBD1 (5 bases). This CDR3 region has 15 residues. In germline, CDR1 is GTSNPN, CDR2 SVGIG (reference sequence). Deletions cut 6 bases from V and 0 bases from J, with 17 bases between. CDR3 protein: CACPIGGFLNTEAFF. CDR3 sequence (DNA): TGTGCCTGCCCCATTGGGGGGTTCCTGAACACTGAAGCTTTCTTT.

This chain uses TRBV24-1 with TRBJ2-3; TRBD1 matches at 7 bases. After removal of 4 bases from V and 1 base from J, the junction contained 4 bases not matched to a gene. Germline lookup yields CDR1 KGHDR and CDR2 SFDVKD. The CDR3 runs 15 residues. CDR3 loop: CATSDRDRGTDTQYF. For the CDR3, the DNA is TGTGCCACCAGTGACCGGGACAGAGGCACAGATACGCAGTATTTT.

This sequence joins TRBV19 and TRBJ1-2; possibly TRBD1 for D (6 bases). Deletions cut 7 bases from V and 4 bases from J, with 19 bases between. The CDR3 contains 15 residues. From germline, CDR1 is LNHDA and CDR2 SQIVND (reference sequence). The CDR3 DNA sequence: TGTGCCAGTACTCTGAGAAGCGGGGGCATCTATGGCTACACCTTC. Protein product: CASTLRSGGIYGYTF.

The rearrangement links TRBV30 to TRBJ1-3; unclear D gene. Trimming removed 0 bases at V and 1 base at J, with 13 bases between. Germline V gene lookup returns CDR1 GTSNPN and CDR2 SVGIG (reference sequence). CDR3 length: 16 amino acids. CDR3: CAWSVLATGSGNTIYF. The CDR3 nucleotides are TGTGCCTGGAGTGTACTAGCTACCGGTTCTGGAAACACCATATATTTT. The whole variable domain, filled in from reference TRBV30 and TRBJ1-3, reads SQTIHQWPATLVQPVGSPLSLECTVEGTSNPNLYWYRQAAGRGLQLLFYSVGIGQISSEVPQNLSASRPQDRQFILSSKKLLLSDSGFYLCAWSVLATGSGNTIYFGEGSWLTVV.

The chain combines TRBV6-5 with TRBJ1-1; D unresolved. CDR1 and CDR2 from the germline V gene are MNHEY and SVGAGI. The CDR3 runs 13 residues. Trimming took 7 bases from V and 0 from J, leaving 9 bases between them. The CDR3 spells CASTLQMNTEAFF. CDR3 DNA sequence: TGTGCCAGCACCCTGCAGATGAACACTGAAGCTTTCTTT.

This clone was counted only a few times. The CDR3 spells CAWSGGVGGYTF. DNA for the CDR3: TGTGCCTGGAGTGGGGGCGTCGGTGGCTACACCTTC. The chain recombines TRBV30 with TRBJ1-2, with D tentatively TRBD1 (5 bases). The CDR3 is 12 residues long. Germline V gene data show CDR1 as GTSNPN and CDR2 as SVGIG (reference sequence). Trimming stripped 1 base from V and 7 bases from J, with 10 bases between.

V gene TRBV18 combines with J gene TRBJ2-1, with no clear D. This CDR3 contains 12 residues. Germline values: CDR1 KGHSH, CDR2 LQKENI. V lost 3 bases and J lost 6, with 6 bases in between. DNA for the CDR3: TGTGCCAGCTCACCGTTAGTCAATGAGCAGTTCTTC. Its protein product is CASSPLVNEQFF.

Worth noting for this clone: The identical CDR3 is also encoded by other nucleotide sequences in the sample. The rearrangement joins TRBV12-3 or TRBV12-4 to TRBJ1-2, with TRBD1 matching 7 bases. V shed 5 bases and J 2 bases; nucleotides not matched to a gene: 2. The CDR3 consists of 13 residues. CDR3 protein: CASSPGQNYGYTF. The CDR3 DNA reads as TGTGCCAGCAGTCCGGGACAGAACTATGGCTACACCTTC.

This clone appeared a single time. The chain carries TRBV20-1 and TRBJ2-3; D might be TRBD1 (5 bases). Between the trimmed V and J ends, which lost 3 bases and 4 bases, there was a span of 5 bases. The CDR3 is 11 amino acids. CDR1 and CDR2 (germline): DFQATT, SNEGSKA (reference sequence). CDR3 in amino acids: CSASRADTQYF. In DNA, the CDR3 is TGCAGTGCTAGCAGGGCAGATACGCAGTATTTT.

This chain connects TRBV28 to TRBJ1-1; 9 bases fit TRBD1. The germline V gene encodes CDR1 MDHEN and CDR2 SYDVKM. The CDR3 loop spans 17 amino acids. Trimming at V came to 3 bases and at J to 4 bases, leaving 12 bases not matched to a gene. The CDR3 DNA reads as TGTGCCAGCAGTTTCTCCGGGACAGGGAATTCGGGCACTGAAGCTTTCTTT. As protein: CASSFSGTGNSGTEAFF.

The gene calls are TRBV2 and TRBJ2-7; D is possibly TRBD2 (6 bases). V shed 6 bases and J shed 4 bases, with 19 bases lying between them. CDR1 is SNHLY, CDR2 FYNNEI, per germline. The CDR3 totals 15 residues. The CDR3 loop reads CASRGERATRYEQYV. For the CDR3, the DNA is TGTGCCAGCAGGGGAGAGCGGGCGACCCGGTACGAGCAGTACGTC.

V is TRBV5-1 and J is TRBJ1-2; 9 nucleotides match TRBD1. Looked up from germline, CDR1 is SGHRS and CDR2 is YFSETQ. J lost 5 bases, V lost 1 base, and 9 bases had no gene match. This CDR3 is 16 amino acids long. CDR3 bases: TGCGCCAGCAGCTTGAGCGGGACAGGGTCAGGTTATGGCTACACCTTC. As protein: CASSLSGTGSGYGYTF.

The chain joins TRBV11-2 to TRBJ2-1; 11 bases agree with TRBD2. V lost 2 bases and J lost 10; bases outside the gene matches: 4. The CDR3 length is 14 residues. CDR1 is SGHAT and CDR2 is FQNNGV in the germline V gene. This CDR3 is CASSLMASGGEQFF. Written as DNA, the CDR3 is TGTGCCAGCAGCTTAATGGCTAGCGGGGGGGAGCAGTTCTTC.

This clone was observed a handful of times. The chain couples TRBV23-1 to TRBJ1-1, with TRBD1 matching 12 bases. TRBV23-1 falls under the ORF class, with uncertain function. V was clipped by 7 bases and J by 10 bases; unmatched bases: 19. The CDR3 totals 17 residues. The CDR3 reads CASIPKPTGTGGEGAFF. The CDR3 nucleotides are TGCGCCAGCATACCGAAACCGACGGGGACAGGGGGCGAAGGAGCTTTCTTT.

The V gene is TRBV3-1 (or the pseudogene TRBV3-2), the J gene TRBJ1-6; D unresolved. With 4 bases removed from V and 7 bases from J, the gap between germline ends came to 11 bases. The CDR3 extends over 14 amino acids. Per the germline V gene, CDR1 is LGHDT and CDR2 is YNNKEL (reference sequence). The CDR3 nucleotides are TGTGCCAGCAGCCTTACAGATATGAATTCACCCCTCCACTTT. It encodes CASSLTDMNSPLHF.

V and J are TRBV9 and TRBJ1-3; 8 positions agree with TRBD1. J lost 5 bases, V lost 3 bases, and 4 bases had no gene match. The germline gives CDR1 SGDLS, CDR2 YYNGEE. The CDR3 runs 14 residues. The CDR3 here is CASSADRDRNTIYF. CDR3 nucleotide sequence: TGTGCCAGCAGCGCGGACAGGGATAGAAACACCATATATTTT.

A few counts support this clone. The V and J genes are TRBV19 and TRBJ1-2, with D tentatively TRBD1 (5 bases). The germline CDR1 and CDR2 sequences are LNHDA and SQIVND (reference sequence). This CDR3 comprises 14 residues. Trimming stripped 5 bases from V and 4 bases from J, with 14 bases between. The CDR3 coding sequence is TGTGCCAGTAGTCGAGGGGAGGCGATCTATGGCTACACCTTC. It yields the protein CASSRGEAIYGYTF.

The rearrangement links TRBV27 to TRBJ2-2, with TRBD2 as a possible D gene (6 bases). Trimming cost V 8 bases and J 0 bases, with 10 bases left between them. Germline lookup yields CDR1 MNHEY and CDR2 SMNVEV (reference sequence). This CDR3 contains 14 residues. The CDR3 here is CASGRGTNTGELFF. The CDR3 nucleotides are TGTGCCAGCGGGCGGGGTACGAACACCGGGGAGCTGTTTTTT.

The chain carries TRBV18 and TRBJ2-1, with D possibly matching TRBD2 (7 bases). V lost 6 bases to trimming and J lost 7 bases, with 19 bases between them. CDR1 and CDR2 from the germline V gene are KGHSH and LQKENI. The CDR3 totals 15 residues. The DNA for the CDR3 is TGTGCCAGCTCGGACACCTTACGGGGGGCGAATGAGCAGTTCTTC. As protein: CASSDTLRGANEQFF.

This clone appeared a single time. The gene calls are TRBV3-1 (or the pseudogene TRBV3-2) and TRBJ2-1; D perhaps matches TRBD2 (5 bases). This CDR3 comprises 15 residues. The germline gives CDR1 LGHDT, CDR2 YNNKEL (reference sequence). Trimming pared 1 base from V and 8 bases from J, leaving 15 bases between. The CDR3 protein is CASSQGTLVSDEQFF. CDR3 coding DNA: TGTGCCAGCAGCCAAGGAACACTAGTGTCGGATGAGCAGTTCTTC.

The chain employs TRBV5-1 and TRBJ2-1; D unclear. Germline V gene lookup returns CDR1 SGHRS and CDR2 YFSETQ. V gave up 9 bases and J gave up 4 bases, with 8 bases separating them. This CDR3 is built from 11 residues. CDR3 amino acids: CAKFPYNEQFF. The CDR3 nucleotides read TGCGCCAAATTTCCTTACAATGAGCAGTTCTTC.

This chain connects TRBV27 to TRBJ2-2, with D possibly being TRBD2 (6 bases). Per germline, CDR1 MNHEY and CDR2 SMNVEV (reference sequence). This CDR3 has 14 residues. V was cut by 7 bases and J by 5 bases, with 14 bases left in between. The CDR3 DNA reads TGTGCCAGCATGGAGGGGAGTTTAACCGGGGAGCTGTTTTTT. Encoded protein: CASMEGSLTGELFF.

V usage is TRBV4-2 and J usage is TRBJ1-1; possibly TRBD1 for D (6 bases). This CDR3 is 16 amino acids long. Trimming took 0 bases from V and 1 from J, leaving 12 bases between them. CDR1 is LGHNA and CDR2 is YNFKEQ in the germline V gene. The CDR3 DNA follows: TGTGCCAGCAGCCAAGATACCGGGACACCGAACACTGAAGCTTTCTTT. Encoded protein: CASSQDTGTPNTEAFF.

The rearrangement joins TRBV12-3 or TRBV12-4 to TRBJ1-1; D is unresolved. V lost 5 bases, J lost 4 bases, and 11 bases lay in between. The CDR3 has 13 residues. CDR3 amino acids: CASSRRVSTEAFF. CDR3 nucleotides: TGTGCCAGCAGTCGGCGGGTATCCACTGAAGCTTTCTTT.

This chain connects TRBV6-5 to TRBJ2-7; a possible D gene is TRBD1 (5 bases). Germline loops: CDR1 MNHEY, CDR2 SVGAGI. V lost 5 bases and J lost 3, with 11 bases in between. This CDR3 contains 13 residues. The CDR3 region has the DNA TGTGCCAGCAGTCGCGACAGCCACTACGAGCAGTACTTC. The encoded protein is CASSRDSHYEQYF.

The chain links TRBV3-1 (or the pseudogene TRBV3-2) to TRBJ2-7; weak D call: TRBD1 (6 bases). From germline, CDR1 is LGHDT and CDR2 YNNKEL (reference sequence). The CDR3 sequence is 15 residues long. The V gene lost 0 bases and the J gene lost 3 bases, with 12 bases spanning the gap. The CDR3 region has the DNA TGTGCCAGCAGCCAAGATAGGGGGACAAACTACGAGCAGTACTTC. Protein product: CASSQDRGTNYEQYF.